These 27 T cell receptor beta chains were all obtained from the same sample, sequenced in a study of blood T cells in healthy people across ages. A second roughly 6 to 12 cycle PCR used barcoded and J-beta primers. TCRdb used MiXCR to reprocess the 5' RACE reads, holding one entry per CDR3 protein. Of 1.6 million or so distinct CDR3 sequences listed, approximately 32% are singletons. Sample: blood. The source of these receptors is a woman between 25 and 40 years old in good health.

Worth noting for this clonotype: One base away lies a much larger clone, so this may be a sequencing read error. The chain has TRBV12-3 or TRBV12-4 and TRBJ2-1; no firm D call. CDR3 length equals 14 residues. The CDR3 DNA follows: TGTGTCAGCAGTTTAAGCCTTAACAACAATGAGCAGTTCTTC. Its protein product is CVSSLSLNNNEQFF.

V is TRBV30 and J is TRBJ2-3, with D possibly being TRBD1 (5 bases). With 1 base removed from V and 0 bases from J, the gap between germline ends came to 11 bases. Per the germline V gene, CDR1 is GTSNPN and CDR2 is SVGIG (reference sequence). This CDR3 has 15 amino acids. CDR3 nucleotides: TGTGCCTGGAGTGAACAGGCCCTCAGCACAGATACGCAGTATTTT. It yields the protein CAWSEQALSTDTQYF.

In its sample, this clonotype was seen a few times. V is TRBV2 and J is TRBJ2-7; D might be TRBD1 (6 bases). This CDR3 has 14 residues. The germline V gene has CDR1 SNHLY and CDR2 FYNNEI. V was clipped by 6 bases and J by 2 bases, with 14 bases between them. The CDR3 reads CASRRTTGTYEQYF. DNA of the CDR3: TGTGCCAGCAGGCGAACAACAGGGACCTACGAGCAGTACTTC.

A remark on this clonotype: This clone may be a read error of a much larger clone one base away. The chain is built from TRBV29-1 and TRBJ2-5; TRBD1 aligns across 10 bases. Germline V gene lookup returns CDR1 SQVTM and CDR2 ANQGSEA. CDR3 length equals 12 residues. After removal of 7 bases from V and 11 bases from J, the junction contained 10 bases not matched to a gene. DNA for the CDR3: TGCAGCGGGGACAGGGGTTGGAATGAGCAGTACTTC. It specifies CSGDRGWNEQYF.

J is TRBJ1-2 and V is TRBV7-2, with D unresolved. The CDR3 extends over 16 amino acids. With 5 bases removed from V and 7 bases from J, the gap between germline ends came to 23 bases. CDR1 and CDR2 (germline): SGHTA, FQGNSA. CDR3 protein: CASSPRTLPGSGGYTF. The CDR3, as DNA: TGTGCCAGCAGCCCACGGACCTTACCCGGGTCCGGTGGCTACACCTTC.

V usage is TRBV6-5 and J usage is TRBJ1-6; TRBD1 might be the D (5 bases). V shed 5 bases and J shed 11 bases, with 19 bases lying between them. The germline V gene encodes CDR1 MNHEY and CDR2 SVGAGI. The CDR3 totals 15 residues. The CDR3, as DNA: TGTGCCAGCAGTGGCTTCATCGGGGGTTCGACACCCCTCCACTTT. Translated: CASSGFIGGSTPLHF.

The V call is TRBV9, the J call TRBJ2-7; D perhaps matches TRBD2 (6 bases). V dropped 0 bases and J dropped 1 base, with 11 bases sitting between them. The CDR3 length is 15 residues. The germline gives CDR1 SGDLS, CDR2 YYNGEE. CDR3 amino acids: CASSVDQRASYEQYF. The CDR3 region has the DNA TGTGCCAGCAGCGTAGACCAGCGGGCATCCTACGAGCAGTACTTC.

V usage is TRBV5-1 and J usage is TRBJ2-1; 11 bases are a match to TRBD1. Germline CDR1 reads SGHRS; CDR2 reads YFSETQ. V shed 3 bases and J 6 bases; nucleotides not matched to a gene: 8. The CDR3 totals 16 residues. The CDR3 loop is CASSWTGQGASNEQFF. CDR3 bases: TGCGCCAGCAGCTGGACCGGACAGGGGGCCTCCAATGAGCAGTTCTTC.

The chain employs TRBV11-2 and TRBJ1-1; D uncertain. There are 12 residues in the CDR3. V was trimmed by 8 bases and J by 3 bases, leaving 10 bases between them. CDR1 is SGHAT and CDR2 is FQNNGV in the germline V gene. CDR3 in amino acids: CASPPGHTEAFF. CDR3 nucleotides: TGTGCCAGCCCACCGGGCCACACTGAAGCTTTCTTT.

This clonotype was counted only a few times. The chain links TRBV5-1 to TRBJ2-2, with TRBD1 matching 7 bases. After removal of 1 base from V and 5 bases from J, the junction contained 14 bases not matched to a gene. Germline loops: CDR1 SGHRS, CDR2 YFSETQ. The CDR3 length is 18 residues. In nucleotides, the CDR3 is TGCGCCAGCAGCTTGACGACAGGGCGGTTGGTTGGTACCGGGGAGCTGTTTTTT. It encodes CASSLTTGRLVGTGELFF. The full variable domain, in which reference TRBV5-1 and TRBJ2-2 provide the parts outside the CDR3, is KAGVTQTPRYLIKTRGQQVTLSCSPISGHRSVSWYQQTPGQGLQFLFEYFSETQRNKGNFPGRFSGRQFSNSRSEMNVSTLELGDSALYLCASSLTTGRLVGTGELFFGEGSRLTVL.

This clonotype was detected only a few times. The chain carries TRBV7-6 and TRBJ2-5; D is unresolved. Germline V CDR1 and CDR2: SGHVS, FNYEAQ. Trimming stripped 2 bases from V and 1 base from J, with 14 bases between. The CDR3 spans 16 residues. The CDR3 spells CASSLSASEPQETQYF. CDR3 nucleotide sequence: TGTGCCAGCAGCTTAAGTGCCTCCGAGCCCCAAGAGACCCAGTACTTC.

The chain couples TRBV2 to TRBJ2-7; either TRBD1 or TRBD2 may fit D (6 bases each). V dropped 5 bases and J dropped 4 bases, with 12 bases sitting between them. Germline V lookup: CDR1 SNHLY, CDR2 FYNNEI. The length of the CDR3 is 13 residues. The CDR3 loop reads CASSMGAGYEQYF. The CDR3 nucleotides read TGTGCCAGCAGTATGGGGGCGGGGTACGAGCAGTACTTC.

The J gene is TRBJ2-7, the V gene TRBV7-7; TRBD1 or TRBD2 may be the D gene (5 bases each). Trimming left V 5 bases short and J 3 bases short, with 17 bases between. This CDR3 contains 15 residues. Germline V gene lookup returns CDR1 SSHAT and CDR2 FNYEAQ (reference sequence). CDR3 in amino acids: CASSKGPGRDYEQYF. The CDR3 DNA is TGTGCCAGCAGCAAAGGCCCGGGACGAGACTACGAGCAGTACTTC.

The chain recombines TRBV3-1 with TRBJ2-7; TRBD2 matches at 11 bases. The DNA end is more similar to TRBJ2-5, so the J call may be wrong. CDR3 length: 16 residues. Germline loops: CDR1 LGHDT, CDR2 YNNKEL (reference sequence). CDR3 DNA: TGTGCCAGCAGCCCCGGGACTAGCGGCTCCTCTCGGACCCAGTACTTC. Amino acid sequence: CASSPGTSGSSRTQYF.

This clonotype was found a few times. The chain employs TRBV7-6 and TRBJ2-1; TRBD2 matches at 10 bases. The V gene end was trimmed by 1 base and the J gene end by 7 bases; junction bases not matched to a gene: 7. Germline V gene sequence: CDR1 SGHVS, CDR2 FNYEAQ. The CDR3 consists of 16 residues. The CDR3 here is CASSLVVAGGRNEQFF. The CDR3 region has the DNA TGTGCCAGCAGCTTAGTGGTAGCGGGGGGTCGTAATGAGCAGTTCTTC. Based on the CDR3 plus reference TRBV7-6 and TRBJ2-1, the full variable domain is GAGVSQSPRYKVTKRGQDVALRCDPISGHVSLYWYRQALGQGPEFLTYFNYEAQQDKSGLPNDRFSAERPEGSISTLTIQRTEQRDSAMYRCASSLVVAGGRNEQFFGPGTRLTVL.

The chain links TRBV7-2 to TRBJ2-1; 7 positions agree with TRBD2. CDR1 and CDR2 (germline): SGHTA, FQGNSA. This CDR3 has 16 amino acids. V shed 4 bases and J 7 bases; nucleotides not matched to a gene: 13. The CDR3 DNA reads as TGTGCCAGCAGCTCCCTTCGGGGCGGGGGAGGTAATGAGCAGTTCTTC. Encoded protein: CASSSLRGGGGNEQFF.

This clonotype has ten or more counts. The genes are TRBV12-3 or TRBV12-4 and TRBJ2-3; 12 nucleotides agree with TRBD2. The CDR3 is made up of 17 amino acids. J was trimmed by 0 bases and V by 4 bases; bases with no gene match: 5. The chain's CDR3 is CASSSGLAGTSTDTQYF. For the CDR3, the DNA is TGTGCCAGCAGTTCCGGACTAGCGGGGACTAGCACAGATACGCAGTATTTT.

This clonotype was picked up a small number of times. The chain uses TRBV5-1 and TRBJ1-1, with 9 positions matching TRBD1. The CDR3 totals 17 residues. V dropped 4 bases and J dropped 7; count of bases not matched to a gene: 17. Per germline, CDR1 SGHRS and CDR2 YFSETQ. This chain's CDR3 is CASSPIGTGFSGGEAFF. The CDR3 DNA is TGCGCCAGCAGCCCAATAGGGACAGGGTTCAGTGGCGGTGAAGCTTTCTTT.

This clonotype was picked up a small number of times. V and J are TRBV12-3 or TRBV12-4 and TRBJ2-1, with D perhaps TRBD2 (5 bases). V dropped 5 bases and J dropped 9 bases, with 8 bases sitting between them. This CDR3 is 11 amino acids long. The CDR3 sequence: CASSVRAEQFF. The CDR3 DNA sequence: TGTGCCAGCAGTGTGAGGGCTGAGCAGTTCTTC.

The chain combines TRBV3-1 with TRBJ2-3; TRBD1 aligns across 8 bases. The germline V gene has CDR1 LGHDT and CDR2 YNNKEL (reference sequence). V was pared by 8 bases and J by 0 bases, with 7 bases of the junction left unmatched. The CDR3 runs 15 residues. The CDR3 here is CASGQGRPSTDTQYF. The CDR3 nucleotides are TGTGCCAGCGGACAGGGCCGCCCAAGCACAGATACGCAGTATTTT.

The chain carries TRBV4-2 and TRBJ2-7; D perhaps matches TRBD2 (7 bases). Trimming took 4 bases from V and 4 from J, leaving 17 bases between them. This CDR3 is 15 amino acids long. Germline V gene lookup returns CDR1 LGHNA and CDR2 YNFKEQ. CDR3 nucleotide sequence: TGTGCCAGCAGCCCCTCCGGGGGGCTAGGGTACGAGCAGTACTTC. Amino acids: CASSPSGGLGYEQYF.

This clonotype was detected only a few times. The gene calls are TRBV20-1 and TRBJ1-1; D not resolved. Trimming cost V 0 bases and J 0 bases, with 11 bases left between them. This CDR3 is built from 15 residues. Germline V gene data show CDR1 as DFQATT and CDR2 as SNEGSKA (reference sequence). Here the CDR3 reads CSARDPGRMNTEAFF. The CDR3 nucleotides read TGCAGTGCTAGAGATCCTGGGAGAATGAACACTGAAGCTTTCTTT.

The V and J genes are TRBV29-1 and TRBJ2-7; 10 bases align to TRBD2. The CDR3 sequence is 13 residues long. J gave up 4 bases and V 6 bases, and 6 bases lay outside the gene matches. Germline-derived CDR1 and CDR2 are SQVTM and ANQGSEA. CDR3 nucleotide sequence: TGCAGCGTAGAGCGGGGGGGTTCATACGAGCAGTACTTC. This sequence encodes CSVERGGSYEQYF.

The genes are TRBV7-9 and TRBJ1-2; 7 bases map to TRBD1. With V trimmed by 4 bases and J by 8 bases, 10 bases remained unmatched. The CDR3 runs 14 residues. CDR1 is SEHNR and CDR2 is FQNEAQ in the germline V gene (reference sequence). The CDR3: CASSSGQKSDGYTF. CDR3 DNA sequence: TGTGCCAGCAGCTCGGGACAGAAGTCTGACGGCTACACCTTC.

The gene calls are TRBV3-1 and TRBJ2-7; the D gene is possibly TRBD1 (5 bases). The J call may be mistaken, given a closer DNA end match to TRBJ2-5. This CDR3 is built from 14 residues. Looked up from germline, CDR1 is LGHDT and CDR2 is YNNKEL (reference sequence). CDR3 coding DNA: TGTGCCAGCAGCCAATGGGGCCCCAGGGAGACCCAGTACTTC. Encoded protein: CASSQWGPRETQYF.

The chain couples TRBV7-6 to TRBJ2-1; a possible D gene is TRBD2 (5 bases). The CDR3 has 13 amino acids. Germline lookup yields CDR1 SGHVS and CDR2 FNYEAQ. Trimming removed 3 bases at V and 10 bases at J, with 13 bases between. The CDR3 DNA is TGTGCCAGCAGCTTGGAGGCAGGCGCGGAGCAGTTCTTC. This translates into CASSLEAGAEQFF.

Many counts were recorded for this clonotype. The rearrangement links TRBV9 to TRBJ2-7; 7 bases match TRBD2. V shed 0 bases, J shed 2 bases, and the junction held 2 bases outside the gene matches. Germline lookup yields CDR1 SGDLS and CDR2 YYNGEE. CDR3 length equals 14 residues. CDR3 sequence reads: CASSVGGRAYEQYF. DNA for the CDR3: TGTGCCAGCAGCGTAGGTGGGAGGGCCTACGAGCAGTACTTC.